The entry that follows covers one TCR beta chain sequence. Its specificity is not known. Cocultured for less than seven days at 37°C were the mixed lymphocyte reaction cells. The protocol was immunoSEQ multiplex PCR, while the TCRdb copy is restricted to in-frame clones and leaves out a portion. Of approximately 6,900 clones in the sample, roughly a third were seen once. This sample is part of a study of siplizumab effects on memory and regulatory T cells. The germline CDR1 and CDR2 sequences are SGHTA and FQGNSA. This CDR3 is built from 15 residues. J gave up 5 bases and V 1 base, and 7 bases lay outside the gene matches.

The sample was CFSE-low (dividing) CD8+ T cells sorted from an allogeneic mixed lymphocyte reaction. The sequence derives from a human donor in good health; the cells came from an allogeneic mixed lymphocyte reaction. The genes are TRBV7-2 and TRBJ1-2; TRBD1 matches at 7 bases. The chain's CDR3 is CASSLEAGGTYGYTF. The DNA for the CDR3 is TGTGCCAGCAGCTTAGAGGCAGGGGGGACTTATGGCTACACCTTC.